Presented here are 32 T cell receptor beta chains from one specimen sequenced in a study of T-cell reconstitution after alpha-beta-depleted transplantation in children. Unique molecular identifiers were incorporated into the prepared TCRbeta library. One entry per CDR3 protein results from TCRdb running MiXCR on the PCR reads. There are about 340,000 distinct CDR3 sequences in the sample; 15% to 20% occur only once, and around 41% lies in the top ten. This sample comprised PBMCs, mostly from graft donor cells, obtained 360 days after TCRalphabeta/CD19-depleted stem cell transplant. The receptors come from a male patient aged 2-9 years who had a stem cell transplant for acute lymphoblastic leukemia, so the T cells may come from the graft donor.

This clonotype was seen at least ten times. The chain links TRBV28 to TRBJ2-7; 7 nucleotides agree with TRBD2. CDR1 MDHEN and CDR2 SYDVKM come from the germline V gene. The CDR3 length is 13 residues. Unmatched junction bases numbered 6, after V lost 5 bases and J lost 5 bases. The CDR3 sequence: CASSPPGGNEQYF. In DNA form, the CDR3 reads TGTGCCAGCAGTCCGCCGGGAGGTAACGAGCAGTACTTC.

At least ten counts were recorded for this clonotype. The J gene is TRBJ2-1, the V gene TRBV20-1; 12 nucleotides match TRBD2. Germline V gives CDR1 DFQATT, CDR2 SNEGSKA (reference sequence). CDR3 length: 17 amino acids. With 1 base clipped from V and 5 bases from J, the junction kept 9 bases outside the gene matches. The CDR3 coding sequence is TGCAGTGCTAGAGTGGTGACTAGCGGGAGCATGGACAATGAGCAGTTCTTC. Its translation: CSARVVTSGSMDNEQFF.

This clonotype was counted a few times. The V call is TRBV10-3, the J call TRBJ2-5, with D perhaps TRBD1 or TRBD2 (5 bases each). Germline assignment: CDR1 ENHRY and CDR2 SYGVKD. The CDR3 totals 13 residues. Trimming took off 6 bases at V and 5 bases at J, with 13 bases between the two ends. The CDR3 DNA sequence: TGTGCCATCAGCGACCCAGGGAGCGAGACCCAGTACTTC. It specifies CAISDPGSETQYF.

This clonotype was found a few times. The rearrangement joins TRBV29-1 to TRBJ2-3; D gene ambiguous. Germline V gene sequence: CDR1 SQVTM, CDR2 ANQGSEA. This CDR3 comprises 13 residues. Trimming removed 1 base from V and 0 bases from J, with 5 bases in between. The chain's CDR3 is CSVEGVSTDTQYF. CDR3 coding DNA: TGCAGCGTTGAAGGGGTTAGCACAGATACGCAGTATTTT.

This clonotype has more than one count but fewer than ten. CDR3 amino acids: CASSLQVFQETQYF. Written as DNA, the CDR3 is TGTGCCAGCAGTTTACAAGTTTTCCAGGAGACCCAGTACTTC. V usage is TRBV12-3 or TRBV12-4 and J usage is TRBJ2-5; no reliable D call. The CDR3 contains 14 residues. V shed 2 bases and J shed 5 bases, with 12 bases lying between them.

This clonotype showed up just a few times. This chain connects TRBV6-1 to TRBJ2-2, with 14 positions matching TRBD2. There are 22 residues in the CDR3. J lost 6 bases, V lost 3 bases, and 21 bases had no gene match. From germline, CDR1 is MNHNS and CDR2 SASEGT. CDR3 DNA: TGTGCCAGCAGTGACCGCGTGGGGGTATTTTTCCGGGGACTAGCGGGAGCCGGGGAGCTGTTTTTT. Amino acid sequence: CASSDRVGVFFRGLAGAGELFF.

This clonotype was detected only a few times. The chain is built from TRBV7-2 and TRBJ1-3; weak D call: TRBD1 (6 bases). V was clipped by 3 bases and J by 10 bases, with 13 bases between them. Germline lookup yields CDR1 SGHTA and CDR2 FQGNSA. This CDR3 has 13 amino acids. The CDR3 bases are TGTGCCAGCAGCTTGCATAACAGGGATACCATATATTTT. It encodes CASSLHNRDTIYF.

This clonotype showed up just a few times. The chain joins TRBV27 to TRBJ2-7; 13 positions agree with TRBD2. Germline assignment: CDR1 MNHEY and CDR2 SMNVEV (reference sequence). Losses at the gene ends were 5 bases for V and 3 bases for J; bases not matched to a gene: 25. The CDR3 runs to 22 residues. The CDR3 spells CASSLSYLWGTSGILNHYEQYF. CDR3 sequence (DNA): TGTGCCAGCAGTCTTTCGTATTTGTGGGGGACTAGCGGGATTCTTAACCACTACGAGCAGTACTTC.

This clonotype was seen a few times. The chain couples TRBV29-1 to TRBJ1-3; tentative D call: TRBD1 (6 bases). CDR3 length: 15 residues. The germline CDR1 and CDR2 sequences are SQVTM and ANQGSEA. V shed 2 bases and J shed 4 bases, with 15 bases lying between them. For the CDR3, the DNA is TGCAGCGTTGAACGGGTGGCAGGGGCGGGAAACACCATATATTTT. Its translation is CSVERVAGAGNTIYF.

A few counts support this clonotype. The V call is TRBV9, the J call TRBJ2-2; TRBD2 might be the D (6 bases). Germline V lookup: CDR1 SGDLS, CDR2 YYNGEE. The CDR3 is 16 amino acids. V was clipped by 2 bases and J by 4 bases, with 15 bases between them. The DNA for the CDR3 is TGTGCCAGCAGCGTCTGGGCGGGGCTGGGCACCGGGGAGCTGTTTTTT. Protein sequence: CASSVWAGLGTGELFF.

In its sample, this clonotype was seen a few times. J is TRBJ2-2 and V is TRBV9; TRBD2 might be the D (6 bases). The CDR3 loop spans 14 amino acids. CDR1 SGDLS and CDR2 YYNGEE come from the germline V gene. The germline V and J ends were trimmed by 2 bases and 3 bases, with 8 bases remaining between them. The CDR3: CASSVTRDTGELFF. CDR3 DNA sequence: TGTGCCAGCAGCGTGACTAGGGACACCGGGGAGCTGTTTTTT. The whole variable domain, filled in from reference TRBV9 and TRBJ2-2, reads DSGVTQTPKHLITATGQRVTLRCSPRSGDLSVYWYQQSLDQGLQFLIQYYNGEERAKGNILERFSAQQFPDLHSELNLSSLELGDSALYFCASSVTRDTGELFFGEGSRLTVL.

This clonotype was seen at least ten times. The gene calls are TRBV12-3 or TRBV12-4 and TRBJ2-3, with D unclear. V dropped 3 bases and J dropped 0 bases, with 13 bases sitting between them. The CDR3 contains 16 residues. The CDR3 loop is CASSFAFADSTDTQYF. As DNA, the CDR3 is TGTGCCAGCAGTTTTGCTTTCGCCGATAGCACAGATACGCAGTATTTT.

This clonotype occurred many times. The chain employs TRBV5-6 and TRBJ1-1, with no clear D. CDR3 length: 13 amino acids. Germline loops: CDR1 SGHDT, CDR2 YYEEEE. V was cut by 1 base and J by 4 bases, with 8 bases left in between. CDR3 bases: TGTGCCAGCAGCTTGACCGGTGTCACTGAAGCTTTCTTT. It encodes CASSLTGVTEAFF.

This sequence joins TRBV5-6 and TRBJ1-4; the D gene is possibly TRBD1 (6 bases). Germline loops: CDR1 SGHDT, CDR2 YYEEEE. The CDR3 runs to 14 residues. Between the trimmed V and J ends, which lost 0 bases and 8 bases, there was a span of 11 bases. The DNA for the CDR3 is TGTGCCAGCAGCTTGGGGGGGGGCCAGGAAAAACTGTTTTTT. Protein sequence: CASSLGGGQEKLFF.

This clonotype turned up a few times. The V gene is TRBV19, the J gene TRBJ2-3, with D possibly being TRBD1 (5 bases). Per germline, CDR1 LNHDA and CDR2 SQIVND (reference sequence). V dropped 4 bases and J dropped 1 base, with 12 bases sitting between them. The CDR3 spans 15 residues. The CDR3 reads CASSRQGRGTDTQYF. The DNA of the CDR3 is TGTGCCAGTAGTAGGCAGGGCCGGGGCACAGATACGCAGTATTTT.

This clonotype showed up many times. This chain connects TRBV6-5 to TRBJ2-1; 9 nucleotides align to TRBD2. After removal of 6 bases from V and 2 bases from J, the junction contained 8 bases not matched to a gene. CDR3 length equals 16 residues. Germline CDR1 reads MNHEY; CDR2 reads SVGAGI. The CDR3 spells CASSLMGLAAYNEQFF. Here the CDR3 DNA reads TGTGCCAGCAGCCTCATGGGACTAGCCGCCTACAATGAGCAGTTCTTC.

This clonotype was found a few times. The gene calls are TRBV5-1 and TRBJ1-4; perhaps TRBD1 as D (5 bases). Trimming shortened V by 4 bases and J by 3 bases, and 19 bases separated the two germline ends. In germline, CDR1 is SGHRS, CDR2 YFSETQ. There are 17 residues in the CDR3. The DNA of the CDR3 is TGCGCCAGCAGCAGGCAGGGAAGACCGGGATCTAATGAAAAACTGTTTTTT. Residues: CASSRQGRPGSNEKLFF.

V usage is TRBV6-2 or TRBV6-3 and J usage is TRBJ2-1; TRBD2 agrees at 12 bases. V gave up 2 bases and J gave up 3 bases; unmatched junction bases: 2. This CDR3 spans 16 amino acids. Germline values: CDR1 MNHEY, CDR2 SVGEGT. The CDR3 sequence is CASSYELAGGYNEQFF. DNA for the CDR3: TGTGCCAGCAGTTACGAACTAGCGGGAGGCTACAATGAGCAGTTCTTC.

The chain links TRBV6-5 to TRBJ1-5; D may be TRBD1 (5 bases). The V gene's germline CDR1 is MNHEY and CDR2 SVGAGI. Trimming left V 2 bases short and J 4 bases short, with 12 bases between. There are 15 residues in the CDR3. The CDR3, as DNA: TGTGCCAGCAGTTACGGGCCGGGACCTAATCAGCCCCAGCATTTT. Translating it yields CASSYGPGPNQPQHF.

CDR3: CASSAADTQYF. The CDR3 DNA sequence: TGTGCCAGCAGTGCCGCAGATACGCAGTATTTT. The chain couples TRBV12-3 or TRBV12-4 to TRBJ2-3, with D unresolved. V gave up 5 bases and J gave up 4 bases, with 4 bases separating them. This CDR3 is built from 11 residues.

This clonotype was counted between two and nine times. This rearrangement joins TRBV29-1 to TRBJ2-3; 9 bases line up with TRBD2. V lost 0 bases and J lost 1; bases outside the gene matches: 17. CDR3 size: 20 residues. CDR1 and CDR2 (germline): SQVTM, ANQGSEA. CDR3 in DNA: TGCAGCGTTGAAGAGGCTCTAGCGGGATCCCTGAATAAAGGCACAGATACGCAGTATTTT. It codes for CSVEEALAGSLNKGTDTQYF.

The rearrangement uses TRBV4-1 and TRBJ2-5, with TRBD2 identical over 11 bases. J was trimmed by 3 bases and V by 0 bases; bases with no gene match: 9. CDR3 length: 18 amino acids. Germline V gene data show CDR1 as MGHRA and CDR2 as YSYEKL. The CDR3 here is CASSQDHVLAGGKETQYF. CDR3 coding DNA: TGCGCCAGCAGCCAAGATCACGTTCTAGCGGGAGGTAAAGAGACCCAGTACTTC.

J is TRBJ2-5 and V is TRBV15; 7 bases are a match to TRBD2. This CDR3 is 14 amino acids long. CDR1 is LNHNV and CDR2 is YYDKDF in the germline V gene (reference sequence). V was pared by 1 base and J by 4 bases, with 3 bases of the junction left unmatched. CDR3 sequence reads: CATSRGEGSETQYF. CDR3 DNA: TGTGCCACCAGCAGAGGGGAGGGGTCAGAGACCCAGTACTTC.

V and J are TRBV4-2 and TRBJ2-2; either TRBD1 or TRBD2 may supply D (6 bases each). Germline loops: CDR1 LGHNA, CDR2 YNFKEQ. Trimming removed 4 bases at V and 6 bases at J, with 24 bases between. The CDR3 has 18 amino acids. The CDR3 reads CASSPKWGAKVVSGELFF. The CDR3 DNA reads TGTGCCAGCAGCCCTAAGTGGGGGGCGAAGGTGGTGTCCGGGGAGCTGTTTTTT.

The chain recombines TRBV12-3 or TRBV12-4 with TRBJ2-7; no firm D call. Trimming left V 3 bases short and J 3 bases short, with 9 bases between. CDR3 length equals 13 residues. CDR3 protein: CASSLGSFYEQYF. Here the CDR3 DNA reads TGTGCCAGCAGTTTGGGATCGTTCTACGAGCAGTACTTC.

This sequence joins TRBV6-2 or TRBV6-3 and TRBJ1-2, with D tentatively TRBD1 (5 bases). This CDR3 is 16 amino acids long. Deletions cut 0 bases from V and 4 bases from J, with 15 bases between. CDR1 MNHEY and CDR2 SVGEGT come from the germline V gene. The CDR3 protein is CASSYSVPRVGYGYTF. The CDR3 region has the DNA TGTGCCAGCAGTTACTCAGTTCCCAGGGTCGGCTATGGCTACACCTTC.

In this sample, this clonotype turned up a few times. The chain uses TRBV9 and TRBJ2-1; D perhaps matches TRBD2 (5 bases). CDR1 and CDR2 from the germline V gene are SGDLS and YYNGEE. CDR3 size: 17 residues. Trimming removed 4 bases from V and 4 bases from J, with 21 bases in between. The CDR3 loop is CASSPPRGSEFYNEQFF. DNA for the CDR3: TGTGCCAGCAGCCCCCCCCGGGGATCCGAGTTTTACAATGAGCAGTTCTTC.

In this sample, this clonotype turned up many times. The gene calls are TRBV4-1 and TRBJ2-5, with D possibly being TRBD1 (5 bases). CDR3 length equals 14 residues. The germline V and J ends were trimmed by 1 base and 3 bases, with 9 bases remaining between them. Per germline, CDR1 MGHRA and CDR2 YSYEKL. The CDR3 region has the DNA TGCGCCAGCAGCCAAGCTACAGGAGAAGAGACCCAGTACTTC. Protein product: CASSQATGEETQYF.

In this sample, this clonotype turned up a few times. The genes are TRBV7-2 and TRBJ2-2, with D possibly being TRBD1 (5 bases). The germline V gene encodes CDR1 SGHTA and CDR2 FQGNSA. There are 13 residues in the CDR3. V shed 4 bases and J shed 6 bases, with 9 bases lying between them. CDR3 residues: CASSSKGAGELFF. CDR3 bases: TGTGCCAGCAGCTCTAAAGGGGCCGGGGAGCTGTTTTTT.

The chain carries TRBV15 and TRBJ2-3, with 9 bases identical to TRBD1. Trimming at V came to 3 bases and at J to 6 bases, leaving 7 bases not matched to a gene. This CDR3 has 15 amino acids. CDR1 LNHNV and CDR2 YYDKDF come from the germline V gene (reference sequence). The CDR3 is CATSSAGTGLDTQYF. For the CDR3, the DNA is TGTGCCACCAGCAGCGCCGGGACAGGGTTGGATACGCAGTATTTT.

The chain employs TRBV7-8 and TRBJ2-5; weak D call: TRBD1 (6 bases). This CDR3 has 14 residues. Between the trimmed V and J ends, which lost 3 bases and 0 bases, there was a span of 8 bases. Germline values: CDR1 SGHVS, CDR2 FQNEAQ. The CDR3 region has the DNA TGTGCCAGCAGCTTGTGGGACAACCAAGAGACCCAGTACTTC. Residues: CASSLWDNQETQYF.

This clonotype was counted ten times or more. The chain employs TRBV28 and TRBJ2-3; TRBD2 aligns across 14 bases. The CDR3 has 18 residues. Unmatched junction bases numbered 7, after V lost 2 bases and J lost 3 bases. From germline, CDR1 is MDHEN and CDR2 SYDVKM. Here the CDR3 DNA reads TGTGCCAGCAGTTTACCCCGGACTAGCGGGAGGAGTACAGATACGCAGTATTTT. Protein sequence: CASSLPRTSGRSTDTQYF.